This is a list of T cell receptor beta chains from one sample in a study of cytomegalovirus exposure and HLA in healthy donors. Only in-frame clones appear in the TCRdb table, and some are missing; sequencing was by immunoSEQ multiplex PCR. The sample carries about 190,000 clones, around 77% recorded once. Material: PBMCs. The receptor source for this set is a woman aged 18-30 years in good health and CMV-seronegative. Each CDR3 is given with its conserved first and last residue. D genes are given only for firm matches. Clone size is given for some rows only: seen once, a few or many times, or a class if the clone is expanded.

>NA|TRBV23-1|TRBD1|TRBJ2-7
TGCGCCAGCAGTCAACAGGGACAGGGGTGCGAGCAGTACTTC
CASSQQGQGCEQYF
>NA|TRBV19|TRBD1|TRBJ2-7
TGTGCCAGTAGTCACCGGGACAGGGCACCCTTCTCCTACGAGCAGTACTTC
CASSHRDRAPFSYEQYF
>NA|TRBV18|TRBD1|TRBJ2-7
TGTGCCAGCTCTCGGACAGGGGACAGCTTATACGAGCAGTACTTC
CASSRTGDSLYEQYF
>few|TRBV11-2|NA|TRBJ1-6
TGTGCCAGCAGCTTTACAGGGCAGGATAATTCACCCCTCCACTTT
CASSFTGQDNSPLHF
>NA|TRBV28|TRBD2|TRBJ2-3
TGTGCCAGCAGTTTGTGGGCCGGGACTAGCGGCACAGATACGCAGTATTTT
CASSLWAGTSGTDTQYF
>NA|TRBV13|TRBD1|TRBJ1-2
TGTGCCAGCAGCTTAGATGGGACAGTGGTTCAGACCTTC
CASSLDGTVVQTF
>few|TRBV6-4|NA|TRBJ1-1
TGTGCCAGCAGGGCAGGATGGAACACTGAAGCTTTCTTT
CASRAGWNTEAFF
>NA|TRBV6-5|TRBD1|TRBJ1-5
TGTGCCAGCAGTCCTGGAGGGGGCGGTCAGCCCCAGCATTTT
CASSPGGGGQPQHF
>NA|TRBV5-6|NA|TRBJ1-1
TGTGCCAGCAGCCTACCAAACGGTGGATCGGGTTTCTTT
CASSLPNGGSGFF
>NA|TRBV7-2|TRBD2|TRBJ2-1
TGTGCCAGCAGTAGAACTAGCGGGGGGCGACACTCCTACAATGAGCAGTTCTTC
CASSRTSGGRHSYNEQFF
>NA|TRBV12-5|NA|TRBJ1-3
TGTGCTAGTGGGGAGGGGAGCTCTGGAAACACCATATATTTT
CASGEGSSGNTIYF
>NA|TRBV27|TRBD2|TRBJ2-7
TGTGCCAGCAGCCGTAGCGGGAGGGAGGAGGAGCAGTACTTC
CASSRSGREEEQYF
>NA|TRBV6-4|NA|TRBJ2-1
TGTGCCAGCAGAACTAGTAGCTCCTACAATGAGCAGTTCTTC
CASRTSSSYNEQFF
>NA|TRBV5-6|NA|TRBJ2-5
TGTGCCAGCAGCTTCGGAGAGACCCAGTACTTC
CASSFGETQYF
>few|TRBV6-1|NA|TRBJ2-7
TGTGCCAGCAGTGACAGGGATCTAACCTACGAGCAGTACTTC
CASSDRDLTYEQYF
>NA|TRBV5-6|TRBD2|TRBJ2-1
TGTGCCAGTTCAGCGGGGCCCTACAATGAGCAGTTCTTC
CASSAGPYNEQFF
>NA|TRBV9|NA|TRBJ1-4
TGTGCCAGCAGTCCAACCCTCCGACAGGTGGGAGAAAAACTGTTTTTT
CASSPTLRQVGEKLFF
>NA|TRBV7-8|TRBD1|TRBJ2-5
TGTGCCAGCAGCCCTGGACAGGGGTGGGCCCAAGAGACCCAGTACTTC
CASSPGQGWAQETQYF
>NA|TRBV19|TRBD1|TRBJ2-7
TGTGCCAGTAGTATCAGTAGCGGACAGGGGTTCTACGAGCAGTACTTC
CASSISSGQGFYEQYF
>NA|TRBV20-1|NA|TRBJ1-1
TGCAGTGCTGAAACAGGGGAAGCTTTCTTT
CSAETGEAFF
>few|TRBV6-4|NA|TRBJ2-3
TGTGCCAGCAGTGCAACGGGAGACGGCACAGATACGCAGTATTTT
CASSATGDGTDTQYF
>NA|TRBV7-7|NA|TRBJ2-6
TGTGCCAGCAGCTTAGAGCCAGGGGTAGCTGGGGCCAACGTCCTGACTTTC
CASSLEPGVAGANVLTF
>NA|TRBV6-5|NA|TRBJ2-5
TGTGCCAGCAGTTACACTACGGGACTCCAAGAGACCCAGTACTTC
CASSYTTGLQETQYF
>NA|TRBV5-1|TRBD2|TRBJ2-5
TGCGCCAGCAGCTCTGGACTAGCGGTGAAAGAGACCCAGTACTTC
CASSSGLAVKETQYF
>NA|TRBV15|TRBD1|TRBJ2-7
TGTGCCACCAGCGGAGCGATAGGGACAGGGGGCCCCTACGAGCAGTACTTC
CATSGAIGTGGPYEQYF
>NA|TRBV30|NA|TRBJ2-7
TGTGCCTGGAGGGACAGTTCCTACGAGCAGTACTTC
CAWRDSSYEQYF
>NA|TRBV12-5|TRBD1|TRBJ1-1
TGTGCTAGTGGTTTGGCACAGGGGGTGAACACTGAAGCTTTCTTT
CASGLAQGVNTEAFF